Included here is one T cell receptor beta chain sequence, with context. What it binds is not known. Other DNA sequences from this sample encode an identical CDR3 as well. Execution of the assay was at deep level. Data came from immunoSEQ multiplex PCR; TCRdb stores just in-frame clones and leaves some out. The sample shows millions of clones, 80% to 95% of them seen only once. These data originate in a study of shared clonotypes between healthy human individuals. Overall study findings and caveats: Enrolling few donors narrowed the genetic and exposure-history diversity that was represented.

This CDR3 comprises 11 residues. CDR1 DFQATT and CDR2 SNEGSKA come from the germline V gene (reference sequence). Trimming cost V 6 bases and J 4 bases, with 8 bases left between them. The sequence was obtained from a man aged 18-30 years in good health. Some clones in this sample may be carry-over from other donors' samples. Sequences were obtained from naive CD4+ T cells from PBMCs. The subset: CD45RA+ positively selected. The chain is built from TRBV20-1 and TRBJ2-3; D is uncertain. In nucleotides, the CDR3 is TGCAGTGCCCGACGGCCAGATACGCAGTATTTT. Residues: CSARRPDTQYF.